This passage covers 16 T cell receptor beta chains from one sample sequenced in a study of cytomegalovirus exposure and HLA in healthy donors (dated by TCRdb to 2016 to 2017). Libraries were prepared through the immunoSEQ multiplex PCR assay. For the multiplex PCR, a mixture combining 60 forward primers for TCR Vbeta segments and 13 reverse primers for TCR Jbeta segments was used. TCRdb carries this immuneACCESS record with in-frame sequences only. Its versions omit some clonotypes, under half of them owing to an unresolved V gene in the studies checked, with the rest unexplained. The sample records 150,000 to 200,000 clones, roughly 77% of which are singletons. The ten largest account for roughly 3.6% of the sample. The sample comprised PBMCs. All receptors come from a man aged 30-40 years in good health and CMV-seropositive.

V gene TRBV6-1 combines with J gene TRBJ2-7, with D possibly being TRBD1 (5 bases). V dropped 2 bases and J dropped 5 bases, with 10 bases sitting between them. Germline lookup yields CDR1 MNHNS and CDR2 SASEGT. This CDR3 comprises 13 residues. CDR3: CASSERKGNEQYF. The CDR3 nucleotides are TGTGCCAGCAGTGAACGTAAGGGGAACGAGCAGTACTTC.

This clone appeared a single time. The rearrangement uses TRBV11-2 and TRBJ2-7, with 11 bases matching TRBD2. This CDR3 has 15 residues. CDR1 and CDR2 from the germline V gene are SGHAT and FQNNGV. The V gene end was trimmed by 3 bases and the J gene end by 6 bases; junction bases not matched to a gene: 7. CDR3: CASSFSGGANPEQYF. The CDR3 nucleotides are TGTGCCAGCAGCTTTAGCGGGGGGGCCAATCCCGAGCAGTACTTC. The full variable domain, its missing parts supplied by reference TRBV11-2 and TRBJ2-7, is EAGVAQSPRYKIIEKRQSVAFWCNPISGHATLYWYQQILGQGPKLLIQFQNNGVVDDSQLPKDRFSAERLKGVDSTLKIQPAKLEDSAVYLCASSFSGGANPEQYFGPGTRLTVT.

The rearrangement joins TRBV19 to TRBJ1-2; D is uncertain. V gave up 4 bases and J gave up 2 bases, with 17 bases separating them. CDR3 length: 16 amino acids. CDR1 LNHDA and CDR2 SQIVND come from the germline V gene (reference sequence). The CDR3 DNA is TGTGCCAGTAGTAACCCTAGTGGGTATCAGAACTATGGCTACACCTTC. Residues: CASSNPSGYQNYGYTF.

The chain joins TRBV28 to TRBJ2-1; 10 nucleotides match TRBD1. The CDR3 totals 15 residues. Unmatched junction bases numbered 5, after V lost 4 bases and J lost 5 bases. Germline V gene lookup returns CDR1 MDHEN and CDR2 SYDVKM. The CDR3 DNA follows: TGTGCCAGCAGTTCCGCCGGGACAGGGGACAATGAGCAGTTCTTC. It yields the protein CASSSAGTGDNEQFF.

V gene TRBV5-5 combines with J gene TRBJ2-3; TRBD1 is a possible D gene (6 bases). CDR1 SGHKS and CDR2 YYEKEE come from the germline V gene (reference sequence). Deletions cut 7 bases from V and 4 bases from J, with 16 bases between. There are 14 residues in the CDR3. CDR3 sequence: CASGWEGGADTQYF. The CDR3 region has the DNA TGTGCCAGCGGGTGGGAAGGGGGAGCAGATACGCAGTATTTT.

As DNA, the CDR3 is TGTGCCAGCAGCCAAGTGTTGGGAGACTCCTACAATGAGCAGTTCTTC. Its protein is CASSQVLGDSYNEQFF. The chain combines TRBV14 with TRBJ2-1; weak D call: TRBD2 (5 bases). CDR3 length: 16 amino acids. V lost 1 base, J lost 0 bases, and 10 bases lay in between. The germline gives CDR1 SGHDN, CDR2 FVKESK.

The chain combines TRBV7-3 with TRBJ1-1; D is ambiguous. The V end was cut by 3 bases, the J end by 7 bases, with 9 bases between. The CDR3 runs 12 residues. The V gene's germline CDR1 is SGHTA and CDR2 FQGTGA. CDR3 in amino acids: CASSFREGEAFF. In nucleotides, the CDR3 is TGTGCCAGCAGCTTCCGGGAAGGTGAAGCTTTCTTT.

The chain employs TRBV4-1 and TRBJ2-7, with D uncertain. Germline assignment: CDR1 MGHRA and CDR2 YSYEKL. Trimming took off 3 bases at V and 6 bases at J, with 15 bases between the two ends. The CDR3 is 14 residues long. The CDR3 region has the DNA TGCGCCAGCAGCCAGCCCCACGAACCCGGCGAGCAGTACTTC. It specifies CASSQPHEPGEQYF.

The V and J genes are TRBV2 and TRBJ1-5; D is unclear. The germline gives CDR1 SNHLY, CDR2 FYNNEI. CDR3 length: 13 residues. Trimming stripped 6 bases from V and 10 bases from J, with 16 bases between. CDR3 in DNA: TGTGCCAGCAGCCCCCGGGTCCAACTTCCCCAGCATTTT. Protein product: CASSPRVQLPQHF.

V usage is TRBV7-9 and J usage is TRBJ1-3, with D maybe TRBD1 (6 bases). CDR3 length: 14 amino acids. CDR1 SEHNR and CDR2 FQNEAQ come from the germline V gene (reference sequence). Trimming removed 5 bases from V and 9 bases from J, with 17 bases in between. CDR3 bases: TGTGCCAGCAGCCTTACGGGGGGCCTGGGCACCATATATTTT. Translation: CASSLTGGLGTIYF. Together with reference TRBV7-9 and TRBJ1-3, the CDR3 gives the full variable domain: DTGVSQNPRHKITKRGQNVTFRCDPISEHNRLYWYRQTLGQGPEFLTYFQNEAQLEKSRLLSDRFSAERPKGSFSTLEIQRTEQGDSAMYLCASSLTGGLGTIYFGEGSWLTVV.

The chain carries TRBV19 and TRBJ2-2; D is perhaps TRBD1 (6 bases). CDR3 size: 22 residues. Germline values: CDR1 LNHDA, CDR2 SQIVND (reference sequence). Trimming stripped 5 bases from V and 1 base from J, with 32 bases between. The CDR3 spells CASSWLGGGGLKGYQNTGELFF. In nucleotides, the CDR3 is TGTGCCAGTAGTTGGTTGGGTGGGGGCGGCCTTAAAGGATACCAGAACACCGGGGAGCTGTTTTTT.

This clone has a handful of counts. The CDR3 is CAWRAGADTEAFF. CDR3 DNA: TGTGCCTGGAGGGCGGGGGCGGACACTGAAGCTTTCTTT. This chain joins TRBV30 and TRBJ1-1; weak D call: TRBD1 (6 bases). This CDR3 is 13 amino acids long. V was trimmed by 3 bases and J by 3 bases, leaving 11 bases between them. Germline CDR1 is GTSNPN and CDR2 is SVGIG (reference sequence). Complete variable domain (other parts from reference TRBV30 and TRBJ1-1): SQTIHQWPATLVQPVGSPLSLECTVEGTSNPNLYWYRQAAGRGLQLLFYSVGIGQISSEVPQNLSASRPQDRQFILSSKKLLLSDSGFYLCAWRAGADTEAFFGQGTRLTVV.

This clone appeared a few times. The chain is built from TRBV27 and TRBJ1-2; TRBD1 matches at 10 bases. Unmatched junction bases numbered 3, after V lost 9 bases and J lost 2 bases. The CDR3 is 13 residues long. From germline, CDR1 is MNHEY and CDR2 SMNVEV (reference sequence). The CDR3 nucleotides read TGTGCCAGTGGGACAGGGGAAAACTATGGCTACACCTTC. It translates to CASGTGENYGYTF.

The rearrangement uses TRBV27 and TRBJ2-7, with a tentative D call TRBD1 (6 bases). The CDR3 contains 13 residues. Trimming cost V 3 bases and J 8 bases, with 14 bases left between them. CDR1 is MNHEY, CDR2 SMNVEV, per germline (reference sequence). CDR3: CASSLGQGYKQYF. In nucleotides, the CDR3 is TGTGCCAGCAGTTTGGGTCAGGGGTACAAGCAGTACTTC.

The rearrangement links TRBV7-6 to TRBJ2-7; D possibly corresponds to TRBD1 (6 bases). V dropped 11 bases and J dropped 1 base, with 15 bases sitting between them. The CDR3 has 13 amino acids. Germline V lookup: CDR1 SGHVS, CDR2 FNYEAQ. The CDR3 DNA follows: TGTGCCGTCAGGGGTTTACTTTCCTACGAGCAGTACTTC. This gives the protein CAVRGLLSYEQYF.

V gene TRBV27 combines with J gene TRBJ1-5, with a tentative D call TRBD1 (5 bases). This CDR3 region has 13 residues. The V gene's germline CDR1 is MNHEY and CDR2 SMNVEV (reference sequence). The ends were cut back, 9 bases at V and 0 bases at J, with 9 bases in the middle. The CDR3 is CASGGGSNQPQHF. In nucleotides, the CDR3 is TGTGCCAGTGGGGGGGGTAGCAATCAGCCCCAGCATTTT.